This T cell receptor beta chain appears in the sequencing data of a study of T cells in women clearing cervical HPV infection. There are 12 residues in the CDR3. Germline assignment: CDR1 LNHDA and CDR2 SQIVND (reference sequence). V lost 8 bases, J lost 6 bases, and 11 bases lay in between. As regards this clone: The read stops 3 residues short of the end of the CDR3; the missing end is completed from the germline J gene.

All participants had a single incident cervical HPV16 infection, and prevalent HPV16 infections were excluded. Profiling relied on immunoSEQ multiplex PCR, and the TCRdb table lists in-frame clones only, not all of them. Its clone listing holds about 35,000 clones. V is TRBV19 and J is TRBJ2-1; D is uncertain. The sample comprised blood buffy coat. This TCR derives from a woman aged 18 to 69 with a cervical HPV16 infection that either progressed to CIN3+ or cleared (not recorded which). CDR3: CASLGSRNEQFF. Partial CDR3 DNA: TGTGCCAGTCTAGGTAGTCGCAATGAG.